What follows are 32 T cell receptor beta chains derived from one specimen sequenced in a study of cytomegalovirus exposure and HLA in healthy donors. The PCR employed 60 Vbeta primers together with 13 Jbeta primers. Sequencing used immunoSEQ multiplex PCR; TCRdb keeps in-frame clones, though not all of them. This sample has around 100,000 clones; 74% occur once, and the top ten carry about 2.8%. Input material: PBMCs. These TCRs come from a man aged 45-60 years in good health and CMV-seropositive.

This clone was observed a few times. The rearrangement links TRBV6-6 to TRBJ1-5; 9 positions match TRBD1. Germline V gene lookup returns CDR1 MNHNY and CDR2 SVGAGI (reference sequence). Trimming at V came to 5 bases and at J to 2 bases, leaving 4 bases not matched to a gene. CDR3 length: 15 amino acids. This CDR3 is CASSTRQGGNQPQHF. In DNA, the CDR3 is TGTGCCAGCAGTACCCGACAGGGGGGCAATCAGCCCCAGCATTTT.

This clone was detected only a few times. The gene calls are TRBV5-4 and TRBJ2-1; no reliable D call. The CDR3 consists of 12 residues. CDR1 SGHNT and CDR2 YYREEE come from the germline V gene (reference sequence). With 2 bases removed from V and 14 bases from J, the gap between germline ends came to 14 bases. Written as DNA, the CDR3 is TGTGCCAGCAGCTTATCGCAGGCGAAGGAGTTCTTC. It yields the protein CASSLSQAKEFF.

The CDR3 DNA sequence: TGTGCCAGCAGTTGGAGATCGGGACAGGGGTTGAAACCCAACTATGGCTACACCTTC. Translation gives CASSWRSGQGLKPNYGYTF. The J gene is TRBJ1-2, the V gene TRBV27, with TRBD1 matching over 10 bases. Germline V gives CDR1 MNHEY, CDR2 SMNVEV (reference sequence). V lost 4 bases, J lost 2 bases, and 16 bases stayed unmatched. The CDR3 runs 19 residues.

The CDR3 reads CASSRGAVRGTDTQYF. The CDR3 coding sequence is TGTGCCAGCAGCCGAGGAGCGGTCCGAGGCACAGATACGCAGTATTTT. J is TRBJ2-3 and V is TRBV7-3, with D possibly TRBD2 on 5 matching bases. Trimming took 5 bases from V and 1 from J, leaving 16 bases between them. Per the germline V gene, CDR1 is SGHTA and CDR2 is FQGTGA. The CDR3 covers 16 residues.

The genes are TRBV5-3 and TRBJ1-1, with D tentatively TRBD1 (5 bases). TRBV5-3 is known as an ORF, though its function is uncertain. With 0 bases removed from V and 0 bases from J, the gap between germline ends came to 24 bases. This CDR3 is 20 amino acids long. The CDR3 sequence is CARSLGRANYLLGVNTEAFF. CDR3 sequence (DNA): TGTGCCAGAAGCTTGGGCAGGGCTAATTACCTCCTTGGGGTGAACACTGAAGCTTTCTTT.

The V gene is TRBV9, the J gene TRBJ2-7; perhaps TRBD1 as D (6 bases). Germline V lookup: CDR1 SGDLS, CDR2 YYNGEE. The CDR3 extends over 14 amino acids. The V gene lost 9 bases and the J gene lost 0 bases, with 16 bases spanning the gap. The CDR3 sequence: CATSRGSSSYEQYF. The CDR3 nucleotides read TGTGCCACCTCGAGGGGGTCGAGCTCCTACGAGCAGTACTTC.

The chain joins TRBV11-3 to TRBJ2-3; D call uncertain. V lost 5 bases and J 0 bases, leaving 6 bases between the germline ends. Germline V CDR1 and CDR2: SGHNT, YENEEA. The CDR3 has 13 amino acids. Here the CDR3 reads CASSTTSTDTQYF. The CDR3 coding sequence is TGTGCCAGCAGCACTACTAGCACAGATACGCAGTATTTT.

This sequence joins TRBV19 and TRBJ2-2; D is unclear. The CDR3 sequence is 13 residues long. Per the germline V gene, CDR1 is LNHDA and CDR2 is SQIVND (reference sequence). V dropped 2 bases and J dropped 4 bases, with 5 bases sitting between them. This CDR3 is CASSILGTGELFF. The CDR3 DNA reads TGTGCCAGTAGTATACTAGGCACCGGGGAGCTGTTTTTT.

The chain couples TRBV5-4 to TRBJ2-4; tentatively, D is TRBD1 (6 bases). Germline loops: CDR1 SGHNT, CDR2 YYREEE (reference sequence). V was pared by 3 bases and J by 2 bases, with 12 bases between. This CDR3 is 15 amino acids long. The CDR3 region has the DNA TGTGCCAGCAGCTCCACACAGGGACCCAAAAACATTCAGTACTTC. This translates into CASSSTQGPKNIQYF.

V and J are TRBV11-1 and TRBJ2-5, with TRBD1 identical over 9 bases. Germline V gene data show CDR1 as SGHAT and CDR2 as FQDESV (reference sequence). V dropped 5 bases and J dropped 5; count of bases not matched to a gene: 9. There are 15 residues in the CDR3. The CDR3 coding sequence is TGTGCCAGCAGCCTCACCGGGACAGGGTACGAGACCCAGTACTTC. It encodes CASSLTGTGYETQYF.

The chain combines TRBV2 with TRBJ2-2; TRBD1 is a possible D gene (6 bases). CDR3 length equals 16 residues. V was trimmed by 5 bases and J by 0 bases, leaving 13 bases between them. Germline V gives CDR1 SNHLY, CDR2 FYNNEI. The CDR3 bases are TGTGCCAGCAGTTTACAGGGAGTAGCGAACACCGGGGAGCTGTTTTTT. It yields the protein CASSLQGVANTGELFF.

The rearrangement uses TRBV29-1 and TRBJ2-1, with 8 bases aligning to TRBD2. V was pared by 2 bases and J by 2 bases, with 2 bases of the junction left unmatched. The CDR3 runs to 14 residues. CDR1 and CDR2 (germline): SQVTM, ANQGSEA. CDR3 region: CSVELAGTYNEQFF. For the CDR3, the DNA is TGCAGCGTTGAACTAGCGGGTACCTACAATGAGCAGTTCTTC.

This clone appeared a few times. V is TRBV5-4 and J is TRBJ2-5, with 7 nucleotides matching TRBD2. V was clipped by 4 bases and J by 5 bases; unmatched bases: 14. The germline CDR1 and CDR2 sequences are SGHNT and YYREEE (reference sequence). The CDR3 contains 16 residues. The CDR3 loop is CASSLSGGSGRETQYF. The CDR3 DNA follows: TGTGCCAGCAGCCTTTCCGGCGGGAGTGGCCGGGAGACCCAGTACTTC. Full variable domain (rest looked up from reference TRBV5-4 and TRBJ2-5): ETGVTQSPTHLIKTRGQQVTLRCSSQSGHNTVSWYQQALGQGPQFIFQYYREEENGRGNFPPRFSGLQFPNYSSELNVNALELDDSALYLCASSLSGGSGRETQYFGPGTRLLVL.

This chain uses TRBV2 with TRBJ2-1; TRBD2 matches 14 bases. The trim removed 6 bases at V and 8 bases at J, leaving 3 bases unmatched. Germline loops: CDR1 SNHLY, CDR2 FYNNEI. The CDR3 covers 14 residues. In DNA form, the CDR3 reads TGTGCCAGCAGGGGACTAGCGGGAGTCCATGAGCAGTTCTTC. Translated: CASRGLAGVHEQFF.

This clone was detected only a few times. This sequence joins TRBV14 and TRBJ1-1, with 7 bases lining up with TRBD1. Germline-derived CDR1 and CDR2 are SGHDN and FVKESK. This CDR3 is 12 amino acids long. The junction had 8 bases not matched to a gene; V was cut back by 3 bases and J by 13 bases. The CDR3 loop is CASSQQGGRDFF. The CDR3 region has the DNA TGTGCCAGCAGCCAGCAGGGGGGCAGAGATTTCTTT.

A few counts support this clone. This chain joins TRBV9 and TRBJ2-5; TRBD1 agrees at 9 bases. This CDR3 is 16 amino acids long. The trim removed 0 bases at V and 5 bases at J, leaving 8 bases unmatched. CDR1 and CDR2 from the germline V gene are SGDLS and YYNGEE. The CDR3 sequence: CASSVGFGTGYETQYF. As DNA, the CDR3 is TGTGCCAGCAGCGTAGGTTTTGGGACAGGGTACGAGACCCAGTACTTC.

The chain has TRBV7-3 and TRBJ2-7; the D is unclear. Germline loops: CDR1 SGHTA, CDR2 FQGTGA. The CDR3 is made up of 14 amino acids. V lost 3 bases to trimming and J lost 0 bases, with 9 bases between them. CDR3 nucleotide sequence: TGTGCCAGCAGCTTTGATGGAGCCTCCTACGAGCAGTACTTC. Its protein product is CASSFDGASYEQYF.

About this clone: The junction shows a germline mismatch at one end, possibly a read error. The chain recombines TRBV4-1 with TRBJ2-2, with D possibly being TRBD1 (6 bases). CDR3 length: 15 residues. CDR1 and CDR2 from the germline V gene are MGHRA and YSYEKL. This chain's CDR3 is CASSPPTGNAGELFF. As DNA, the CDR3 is TGCGCCAGCAGCCCCCCTACAGGGAACGCCGGGGAGCTGTTTTTT.

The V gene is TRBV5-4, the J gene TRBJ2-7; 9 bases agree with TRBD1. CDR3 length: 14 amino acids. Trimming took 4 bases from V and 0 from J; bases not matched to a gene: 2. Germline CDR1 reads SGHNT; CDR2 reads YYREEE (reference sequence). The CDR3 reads CASSDRGSSYEQYF. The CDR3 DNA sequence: TGTGCCAGCAGCGACAGGGGGAGCTCCTACGAGCAGTACTTC.

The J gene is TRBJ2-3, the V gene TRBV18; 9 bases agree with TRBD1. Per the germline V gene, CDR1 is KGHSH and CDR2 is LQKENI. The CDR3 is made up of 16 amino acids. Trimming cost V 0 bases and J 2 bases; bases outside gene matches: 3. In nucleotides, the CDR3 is TGTGCCAGCTCACCACCTAGGACAGGGGACACAGATACGCAGTATTTT. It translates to CASSPPRTGDTDTQYF.

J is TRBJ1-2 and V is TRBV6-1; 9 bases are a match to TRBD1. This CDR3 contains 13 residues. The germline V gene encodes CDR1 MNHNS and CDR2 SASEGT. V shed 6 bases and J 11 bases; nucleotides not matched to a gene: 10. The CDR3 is CASSLRPGQGYTF. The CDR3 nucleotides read TGTGCCAGCAGCCTCAGACCGGGACAGGGTTACACCTTC.

CDR3: CASSLEGREYQETQYF. Here the CDR3 DNA reads TGTGCCAGCAGCTTGGAGGGCCGGGAGTACCAAGAGACCCAGTACTTC. The gene calls are TRBV5-4 and TRBJ2-5, with D perhaps TRBD2 (6 bases). The germline CDR1 and CDR2 sequences are SGHNT and YYREEE (reference sequence). CDR3 length: 16 residues. Trimming removed 0 bases at V and 0 bases at J, with 12 bases between.

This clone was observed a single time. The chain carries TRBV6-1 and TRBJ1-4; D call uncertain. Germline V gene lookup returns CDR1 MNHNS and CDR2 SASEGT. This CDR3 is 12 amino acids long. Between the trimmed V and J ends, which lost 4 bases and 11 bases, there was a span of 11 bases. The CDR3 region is CASSVSDLKLFF. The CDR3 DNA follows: TGTGCCAGCAGTGTAAGCGACCTTAAACTGTTTTTT.

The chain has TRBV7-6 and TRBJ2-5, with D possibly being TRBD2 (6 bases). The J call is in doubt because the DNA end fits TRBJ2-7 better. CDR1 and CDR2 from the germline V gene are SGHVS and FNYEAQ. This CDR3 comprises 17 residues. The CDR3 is CASSLAASGQSSYEQYF. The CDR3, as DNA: TGTGCCAGCAGCTTAGCGGCCAGCGGGCAAAGCTCCTACGAGCAGTACTTC.

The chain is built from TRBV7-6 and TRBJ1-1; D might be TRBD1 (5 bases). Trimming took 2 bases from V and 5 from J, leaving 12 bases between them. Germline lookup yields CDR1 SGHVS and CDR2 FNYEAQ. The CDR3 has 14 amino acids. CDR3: CASSLSGDRTEAFF. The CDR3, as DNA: TGTGCCAGCAGCTTATCGGGGGATCGGACTGAAGCTTTCTTT.

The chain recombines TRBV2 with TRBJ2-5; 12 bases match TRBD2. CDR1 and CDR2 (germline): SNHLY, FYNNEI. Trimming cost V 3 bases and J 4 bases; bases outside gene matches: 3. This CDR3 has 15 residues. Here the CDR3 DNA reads TGTGCCAGCAGTGAGACTAGCGGGAGCGGAGAGACCCAGTACTTC. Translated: CASSETSGSGETQYF.

The CDR3 region is CATSRDRFYEQYF. CDR3 nucleotides: TGTGCCACCAGCAGAGATCGGTTCTACGAGCAGTACTTC. The V and J genes are TRBV15 and TRBJ2-7; D call uncertain. The V and J ends lost 0 bases and 3 bases respectively, with 6 bases between them. Germline V CDR1 and CDR2: LNHNV, YYDKDF (reference sequence). This CDR3 spans 13 amino acids.

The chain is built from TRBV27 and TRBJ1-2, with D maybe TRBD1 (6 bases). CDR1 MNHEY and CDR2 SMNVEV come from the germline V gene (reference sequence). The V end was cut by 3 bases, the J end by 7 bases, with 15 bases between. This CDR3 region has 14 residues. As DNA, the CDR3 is TGTGCCAGCAGTTTGAATCGGGGGGCGGGTGGCTACACCTTC. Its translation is CASSLNRGAGGYTF.

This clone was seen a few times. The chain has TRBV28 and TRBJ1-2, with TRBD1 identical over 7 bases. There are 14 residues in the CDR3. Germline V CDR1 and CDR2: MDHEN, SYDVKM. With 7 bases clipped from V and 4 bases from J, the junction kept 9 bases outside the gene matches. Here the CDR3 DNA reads TGTGCCAGCACGCCGACAGGGCTCCTCTATGGCTACACCTTC. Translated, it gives CASTPTGLLYGYTF.

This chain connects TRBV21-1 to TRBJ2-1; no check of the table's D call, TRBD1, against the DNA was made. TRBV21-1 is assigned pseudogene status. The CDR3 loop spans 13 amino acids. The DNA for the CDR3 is TGTGCCAGCAGCCTGGCAGGGGGCCATGAGCAGTTCTTC. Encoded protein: CASSLAGGHEQFF.

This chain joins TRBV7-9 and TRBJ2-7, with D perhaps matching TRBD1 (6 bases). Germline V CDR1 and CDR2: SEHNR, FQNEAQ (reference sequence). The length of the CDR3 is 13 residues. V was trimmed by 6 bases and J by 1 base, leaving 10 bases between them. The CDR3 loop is CASRPGQSYEQYF. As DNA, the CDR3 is TGTGCCAGCAGACCTGGACAGTCCTACGAGCAGTACTTC.

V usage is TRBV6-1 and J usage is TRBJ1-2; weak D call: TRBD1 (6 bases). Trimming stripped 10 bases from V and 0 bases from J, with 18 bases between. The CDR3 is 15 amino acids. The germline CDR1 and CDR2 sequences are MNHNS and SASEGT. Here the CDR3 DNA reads TGTGCCACGCGGGGGGGTTGGGGGCCTAACTATGGCTACACCTTC. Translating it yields CATRGGWGPNYGYTF.